These T cell receptor beta chains were read from a single sample in a study of glioma-infiltrating T cells after dendritic cell vaccination. Method: immunoSEQ multiplex PCR; TCRdb's copy keeps in-frame clones and lacks some. The sample consists of 60,000 or so clones, about 89% of them appearing once. The sequencing used blood, collected after dendritic cell vaccination. Receptor source: a human donor with glioblastoma. CDR3s include the opening cysteine and the closing phenylalanine or tryptophan. A D gene is named only where the DNA matches it firmly. Size values are once, few and many counts, or a class for expanded clones, and some rows have none.

j_call	v_call	d_call	clone_size	cdr3_nt	cdr3_aa
TRBJ1-2	TRBV7-8	TRBD1	few	TGTGCCAGCAGCTTACGTTCGGACAGGGGGGGCTACACCTTC	CASSLRSDRGGYTF
TRBJ1-1	TRBV19	-	-	TGTGCCAGTAGTATGGTTGGAGGGAACACTGAAGCTTTCTTT	CASSMVGGNTEAFF
TRBJ1-6	TRBV9	-	-	TGTGCCAGCAGCGTCACCGGGAAACCTAATTCACCCCTCCACTTT	CASSVTGKPNSPLHF
TRBJ1-2	TRBV30	TRBD1	few	TGTGCCTGGAGTGTTCCAGGGGGCGCCAGCTATGGCTACACCTTC	CAWSVPGGASYGYTF
TRBJ1-2	TRBV14	TRBD1	-	TGTGCCAGCAGCCAAGGCCTTCTCGACAGGGGAAGGGGCTACACCTTC	CASSQGLLDRGRGYTF
TRBJ2-3	TRBV9	TRBD1	-	TGTGCCAGCAGCCTTCGGACAGGGGGGGGCACAGATACGCAGTATTTT	CASSLRTGGGTDTQYF
TRBJ2-3	TRBV4-1	TRBD2	-	TGCGCCAGCAGCCAAGCCGGGACTAGCGGACGAAATACGCAGTATTTT	CASSQAGTSGRNTQYF
TRBJ2-5	TRBV7-6	TRBD2	-	TGTGCCAGCAGCTTAGGGGTAGCGGGAGGGCCGCAAGAGACCCAGTACTTC	CASSLGVAGGPQETQYF
TRBJ2-1	TRBV4-3	TRBD2	-	TGCGCCAGCAGCCAAGACTTTCGCGGGGGTGGCTCGAGCTCCTACAATGAGCAGTTCTTC	CASSQDFRGGGSSSYNEQFF
TRBJ2-7	TRBV18	-	-	TGTGCCAGCTCACCGCTAGCAGGAGATTACGAGCAGTACTTC	CASSPLAGDYEQYF
TRBJ1-5	TRBV5-6	-	-	TGTGCCAGCAGCCTCGGGCTTGGGGGCCTGGATCAGCCCCAGCATTTT	CASSLGLGGLDQPQHF
TRBJ2-3	TRBV10-3	TRBD2	-	TGTGCCATCCGCCCCGGGAGCGGGGGGCGGGGGGATACGCAGTATTTT	CAIRPGSGGRGDTQYF
TRBJ1-4	TRBV4-1	-	-	TGCGCCAGCAGCCAAGTCCGACAGAATGAAAAACTGTTTTTT	CASSQVRQNEKLFF
TRBJ1-2	TRBV6-5	-	-	TGTGCCAGCAGTTACTCGGGGAGCTATGGCTACACCTTC	CASSYSGSYGYTF
TRBJ1-5	TRBV6-1	TRBD1	few	TGTGCCAGCAGGGAAGGACAGGTCAGATATCAGCCCCAGCATTTT	CASREGQVRYQPQHF
TRBJ2-2	TRBV18	-	-	TGTGCCAGCTCACCACGGCGGACTCCGGCGGGGGAGCTGTTTTTT	CASSPRRTPAGELFF
TRBJ1-3	TRBV7-2	TRBD1	-	TGTGCCAGCAGCCCAACAGGGGTGGGGTCTGGAAACACCATATATTTT	CASSPTGVGSGNTIYF
TRBJ1-2	TRBV19	TRBD1	-	TGTGCCAGTAGTCCTGGGACAGGGACAGGCTACACCTTC	CASSPGTGTGYTF
TRBJ1-6	TRBV25-1	TRBD1	-	TGTGCCAGCAGCCCTCCCGGGACAGGGAGAAATTCACCCCTCCACTTT	CASSPPGTGRNSPLHF